This TCR beta chain was recovered during a study of blood T cell repertoires in COVID-19. Whole-study context: PBMCs, B-cell-depleted T cells, or T cells were the source of the cDNA or gDNA that made up the material.

V lost 2 bases, J lost 5 bases, and 13 bases lay in between. Per germline, CDR1 SGHNT and CDR2 YYREEE (reference sequence). The CDR3 runs 14 residues. Study processing details: Estimates of nucleated cell counts were drawn from the amplification of reference gene primers. Libraries were prepared by immunoSEQ multiplex PCR; TCRdb keeps only in-frame clonotypes and omits some of them. For V, J and clone size, that table is used; D and trimming come from the DNA. The table lists roughly 300,000 clones, around 86% of them singletons, with under 2% in the top ten. This chain links TRBV5-4 with TRBJ1-2; D might be TRBD1 (6 bases). Sequences were obtained from peripheral blood. The sequence came from a woman aged 45-59 years with acute or convalescent COVID-19. CDR3 in amino acids: CASSFSSGDYGYTF. The DNA for the CDR3 is TGTGCCAGCAGCTTCTCGTCAGGGGATTATGGCTACACCTTC.